Included here is one TCR beta chain sequence, with context. Its cognate antigen is unknown. The data belong to a study of cytomegalovirus exposure and HLA in healthy donors. Overall study context: Earlier sequencing of some 170 million T cells yielded nearly 120 million unique TCR beta sequences.

Study results and limitations: Association with HLA alleles at 0.05 false discovery rate was found for 15,000 to 20,000 TCR beta sequences in a later analysis. The study designated 150 to 200 TCR beta chains cytomegalovirus-associated. Cytomegalovirus status was reportedly diagnosed by the classifier with high sensitivity and specificity.

The V gene lost 6 bases and the J gene lost 7 bases, with 10 bases spanning the gap. The CDR3 is 11 residues long. CDR1 and CDR2 (germline): MNHEY, SMNVEV (reference sequence). The PCR ran on 60 Vbeta and 13 Jbeta primers. Libraries were prepared by immunoSEQ multiplex PCR; TCRdb keeps only in-frame clonotypes and omits some of them. The sample includes 45,000 to 65,000 clones, about three quarters seen only once; the top ten take roughly 2.9%. Input material: PBMCs. The J gene is TRBJ2-7, the V gene TRBV27; D is undetermined. The TCR sequence derives from a man aged 18 to 29 in good health and CMV-seronegative. CDR3 region: CASRSLGEQYF. CDR3 DNA sequence: TGTGCCAGCAGATCCCTCGGGGAGCAGTACTTC.